These T cell receptor beta chains were read from a single sample in a study of T cells after yellow fever vaccination. TCRdb re-derived calls from the 5' RACE reads in MiXCR, one entry per CDR3 protein. The sample yields roughly 340,000 distinct CDR3 sequences, roughly 4.3% seen once. The source material was PBMCs, sampled 5 days after the yellow fever booster vaccination. These receptors were collected from a man between 18 and 35 years old who received the YFV17D yellow fever vaccine. Each CDR3 is given with its conserved first and last residue. A D gene is named only where the DNA matches it firmly. Clone size is given for some rows only: seen once, a few or many times, or a class if the clone is expanded.

j_call: TRBJ2-7; clone_size: -; d_call: TRBD1; v_call: TRBV4-3; cdr3_nt: TGCGCCAGCAGCAACATCGGGACAGGGATCCACGAGCAGTACTTC; cdr3_aa: CASSNIGTGIHEQYF
j_call: TRBJ2-7; clone_size: many; d_call: -; v_call: TRBV4-3; cdr3_nt: TGCGCCAGCAGCCAAACCCGGGACAACTACGAGCAGTACTTC; cdr3_aa: CASSQTRDNYEQYF
j_call: TRBJ1-2; clone_size: few; d_call: -; v_call: TRBV12-3/TRBV12-4; cdr3_nt: TGTGCCAGCAGCCCAGCGGGGCAGGAGAATAACTATGGCTACACCTTC; cdr3_aa: CASSPAGQENNYGYTF
j_call: TRBJ2-5; clone_size: many; d_call: -; v_call: TRBV10-3; cdr3_nt: TGTGCCATCAAGCCGCGTCCGAACCAAGAGACCCAGTACTTC; cdr3_aa: CAIKPRPNQETQYF
j_call: TRBJ1-4; clone_size: many; d_call: TRBD1; v_call: TRBV7-3; cdr3_nt: TGTGCCAGCAGCTGGTCACCAGGGGGTATAAGTGAAAAACTGTTTTTT; cdr3_aa: CASSWSPGGISEKLFF
j_call: TRBJ1-3; clone_size: -; d_call: -; v_call: TRBV20-1; cdr3_nt: TGCAGTGCTAAAGCAGATACCGACACCATATATTTT; cdr3_aa: CSAKADTDTIYF
j_call: TRBJ1-1; clone_size: few; d_call: TRBD1; v_call: TRBV11-2; cdr3_nt: TGTGCCAGCAGCTTTTATGGGACAGGCATTGAAGCTTTCTTT; cdr3_aa: CASSFYGTGIEAFF
j_call: TRBJ1-5; clone_size: few; d_call: -; v_call: TRBV3-1; cdr3_nt: TGTGCCAGCAGCCATATAGGGAATCAGCCCCAGCATTTT; cdr3_aa: CASSHIGNQPQHF
j_call: TRBJ2-3; clone_size: few; d_call: -; v_call: TRBV13; cdr3_nt: TGTGCCAGCAGCCTGGACCCCCCCACAGATACGCAGTATTTT; cdr3_aa: CASSLDPPTDTQYF
j_call: TRBJ2-3; clone_size: many; d_call: -; v_call: TRBV7-2; cdr3_nt: TGTGCCAGCTCACCTCGAGCAGATACGCAGTATTTT; cdr3_aa: CASSPRADTQYF
j_call: TRBJ1-2; clone_size: few; d_call: -; v_call: TRBV3-1; cdr3_nt: TGTGCCAGCAGCCAAGGACCGGTGGGCTACACCTTC; cdr3_aa: CASSQGPVGYTF
j_call: TRBJ2-1; clone_size: many; d_call: -; v_call: TRBV25-1; cdr3_nt: TGTGCCAGCAGCCCGCCGGTACAGAGCTCCTACAATGAGCAGTTCTTC; cdr3_aa: CASSPPVQSSYNEQFF
j_call: TRBJ2-3; clone_size: few; d_call: -; v_call: TRBV9; cdr3_nt: TGTGCCAGCAGCGAAGAGGGGCCGACGCAGTATTTT; cdr3_aa: CASSEEGPTQYF
j_call: TRBJ2-7; clone_size: many; d_call: -; v_call: TRBV10-3; cdr3_nt: TGTGCCATCAGTGAACAGGGCCACGAGCAGTACTTC; cdr3_aa: CAISEQGHEQYF
j_call: TRBJ2-2; clone_size: few; d_call: -; v_call: TRBV6-2/TRBV6-3; cdr3_nt: TGTGCCAGCACCCCACCCCCAGGGAACACCGGGGAGCTGTTTTTT; cdr3_aa: CASTPPPGNTGELFF
j_call: TRBJ2-7; clone_size: -; d_call: -; v_call: TRBV9; cdr3_nt: TGTGCCAGCAGCCCCCGGGGGTCCACCTACGAGCAGTACTTC; cdr3_aa: CASSPRGSTYEQYF
j_call: TRBJ2-2; clone_size: -; d_call: -; v_call: TRBV10-3; cdr3_nt: TGTGCCATCAGTGGGGGGGGGCCCACCGGGGAGCTGTTTTTT; cdr3_aa: CAISGGGPTGELFF
j_call: TRBJ2-2; clone_size: -; d_call: TRBD1; v_call: TRBV4-1; cdr3_nt: TGCGCCAGCAGCCAAACCGGACAGGGCAGGACCGGGGAGCTGTTTTTT; cdr3_aa: CASSQTGQGRTGELFF
j_call: TRBJ2-5; clone_size: many; d_call: -; v_call: TRBV11-2; cdr3_nt: TGTGCCAGCAGCACTCCGCGGGTTTCAGAGACCCAGTACTTC; cdr3_aa: CASSTPRVSETQYF
j_call: TRBJ2-1; clone_size: few; d_call: -; v_call: TRBV20-1; cdr3_nt: TGCAGTGCTAGAGACCCCAGGGGTTTCACCAATGAGCAGTTCTTC; cdr3_aa: CSARDPRGFTNEQFF
j_call: TRBJ1-2; clone_size: many; d_call: -; v_call: TRBV7-6; cdr3_nt: TGTGCCAGCAGCTTAGACCCTGGGAGGGACGCGGAGAATGGCTACACCTTC; cdr3_aa: CASSLDPGRDAENGYTF